Below are 15 T cell receptor beta chains sequenced from a single sample in a study of Graves' ophthalmopathy and Graves' hyperthyroidism. Amplified TCR beta CDR3 regions were obtained using RNA transcripts as template. A first-round RT-PCR used HTBI primers, followed by a second-round multiplex PCR. Via MiXCR, TCRdb re-called the multiplex PCR reads, giving one row per CDR3 protein. In the table there are 500,000 to 800,000 distinct CDR3 sequences, 35% to 50% of which are singletons. Sequenced sample: peripheral blood. The receptors originated from an adult man with Graves' ophthalmopathy.

The chain joins TRBV7-9 to TRBJ1-2; possibly TRBD1 for D (5 bases). CDR1 and CDR2 from the germline V gene are SEHNR and FQNEAQ (reference sequence). Trimming pared 1 base from V and 4 bases from J, leaving 13 bases between. This CDR3 region has 15 residues. This CDR3 is CASSLGGRESYGYTF. The DNA for the CDR3 is TGTGCCAGCAGCTTAGGGGGCAGGGAATCCTATGGCTACACCTTC.

With respect to this clonotype: At one end the junction does not follow the germline gene, possibly because of a read error. The chain links TRBV7-8 to TRBJ2-1; 7 positions agree with TRBD2. This CDR3 is 16 amino acids long. CDR1 and CDR2 (germline): SGHVS, FQNEAQ. The CDR3 DNA reads as TGCGCCAGCAGCCAAGATCCCCCGGGAGGAAGCGATGAGCAGTTCTTC. It translates to CASSQDPPGGSDEQFF. Full variable domain (missing parts from reference TRBV7-8 and TRBJ2-1): GAGVSQSPRYKVAKRGQDVALRCDPISGHVSLFWYQQALGQGPEFLTYFQNEAQLDKSGLPSDRFFAERPEGSVSTLKIQRTQQEDSAVYLCASSQDPPGGSDEQFFGPGTRLTVL.

About this clonotype itself: Lacking the conserved final phenylalanine or tryptophan, this CDR3 likely reflects a read error. The chain combines TRBV19 with TRBJ2-7, with 7 positions matching TRBD2. This CDR3 region has 14 residues. CDR1 and CDR2 (germline): LNHDA, SQIVND (reference sequence). The V segment lost 10 bases and the J segment 7 bases; nucleotides outside the gene matches: 16. The CDR3 reads CATSEAGNTGEQYL. In DNA form, the CDR3 reads TGTGCCACCTCCGAAGCGGGAAACACCGGGGAGCAGTACCTC.

This clonotype was detected a few times. This rearrangement joins TRBV19 to TRBJ2-7; TRBD1 aligns across 12 bases. This CDR3 is 14 amino acids long. V lost 4 bases and J lost 6; bases outside the gene matches: 4. The germline CDR1 and CDR2 sequences are LNHDA and SQIVND (reference sequence). The chain's CDR3 is CASSRGQGAGEQYF. Here the CDR3 DNA reads TGTGCCAGTAGTAGGGGACAGGGGGCCGGCGAGCAGTACTTC.

This clonotype came up many times. V and J are TRBV12-3 or TRBV12-4 and TRBJ2-7, with TRBD2 as a possible D gene (5 bases). The CDR3 has 16 amino acids. V lost 1 base and J 1 base, leaving 14 bases between the germline ends. CDR3 coding DNA: TGTGCCAGCAGTTTAGGTGGGAGTAGCGAATCCTACGAGCAGTACTTC. It translates to CASSLGGSSESYEQYF.

This clonotype has at least ten counts. The chain combines TRBV7-3 with TRBJ2-5, with D tentatively TRBD1 (5 bases). The CDR3 is 13 amino acids. Germline loops: CDR1 SGHTA, CDR2 FQGTGA. V lost 2 bases to trimming and J lost 3 bases, with 7 bases between them. The CDR3 nucleotides read TGTGCCAGCAGCTTAGACAGCAAAGAGACCCAGTACTTC. It specifies CASSLDSKETQYF.

V usage is TRBV19 and J usage is TRBJ1-2; TRBD1 matches 9 bases. The germline V gene encodes CDR1 LNHDA and CDR2 SQIVND (reference sequence). V was clipped by 3 bases and J by 4 bases; unmatched bases: 6. CDR3 size: 15 residues. The CDR3 DNA sequence: TGTGCCAGTAGTATGAGGACAGGGGTTGGCTATGGCTACACCTTC. This sequence encodes CASSMRTGVGYGYTF.

This clonotype occurred many times. V is TRBV6-6 and J is TRBJ2-5, with a tentative D call TRBD1 (5 bases). Germline V CDR1 and CDR2: MNHNY, SVGAGI (reference sequence). The length of the CDR3 is 15 residues. V lost 0 bases and J 2 bases, leaving 10 bases between the germline ends. The CDR3 sequence is CASSYSWGSQETQYF. In DNA, the CDR3 is TGTGCCAGCAGTTACTCATGGGGCAGTCAAGAGACCCAGTACTTC.

In nucleotides, the CDR3 is TGTGCCAGCAGTTCTGAACAGGTGACCTATGGCTACACCTTC. Protein product: CASSSEQVTYGYTF. The chain couples TRBV5-4 to TRBJ1-2; a possible D gene is TRBD1 (5 bases). Germline CDR1 and CDR2: SGHNT and YYREEE (reference sequence). This CDR3 contains 14 residues. V lost 5 bases, J lost 4 bases, and 15 bases lay in between.

This sequence joins TRBV29-1 and TRBJ1-1; D gene uncertain. Germline assignment: CDR1 SQVTM and CDR2 ANQGSEA. The CDR3 is made up of 10 amino acids. Deletions cut 8 bases from V and 2 bases from J, with 6 bases between. CDR3 in amino acids: CSLPNTEAFF. Here the CDR3 DNA reads TGCAGCTTGCCTAACACTGAAGCTTTCTTT. The full variable domain, in which reference TRBV29-1 and TRBJ1-1 provide the parts outside the CDR3, is SAVISQKPSRDICQRGTSLTIQCQVDSQVTMMFWYRQQPGQSLTLIATANQGSEATYESGFVIDKFPISRPNLTFSTLTVSNMSPEDSSIYLCSLPNTEAFFGQGTRLTVV.

The chain uses TRBV19 and TRBJ2-2, with D possibly matching TRBD2 (5 bases). This CDR3 has 12 amino acids. Trimming removed 11 bases from V and 3 bases from J, with 10 bases in between. Germline CDR1 is LNHDA and CDR2 is SQIVND (reference sequence). The CDR3 sequence: CAGRSDTGELFF. CDR3 nucleotides: TGTGCCGGCCGTAGCGACACCGGGGAGCTGTTTTTT.

This clonotype was seen many times. This sequence may be a read error, since a much larger clone differs from it by one base. The rearrangement links TRBV9 to TRBJ1-4; D is undetermined. From germline, CDR1 is SGDLS and CDR2 YYNGEE. The CDR3 runs 11 residues. CDR3 region: CASNVGEKLFF. CDR3 coding DNA: TGTGCCAGCAACGTAGGGGAAAAACTGTTTTTT.

The CDR3 is CAISDWTSGSVLETQYF. DNA of the CDR3: TGTGCCATCAGTGACTGGACTAGCGGGAGCGTTCTAGAGACCCAGTACTTC. The rearrangement joins TRBV10-3 to TRBJ2-5; 13 positions agree with TRBD2. The CDR3 covers 17 residues. V trimming: 3 bases; J trimming: 4 bases; junction bases outside the gene matches: 8. Germline CDR1 is ENHRY and CDR2 is SYGVKD.

J is TRBJ2-7 and V is TRBV19; 8 nucleotides match TRBD2. Germline V gene data show CDR1 as LNHDA and CDR2 as SQIVND (reference sequence). Unmatched junction bases numbered 9, after V lost 8 bases and J lost 6 bases. The CDR3 has 13 amino acids. CDR3 bases: TGTGCCAGTTCTGACGGGAGGGCCGGCGAGCAGTACTTC. Its translation is CASSDGRAGEQYF.

The rearrangement uses TRBV10-3 and TRBJ1-3; possible D gene TRBD1, 6 bases. Germline CDR1 is ENHRY and CDR2 is SYGVKD. The V gene lost 6 bases and the J gene lost 4 bases, with 13 bases spanning the gap. The CDR3 is made up of 14 amino acids. CDR3 protein: CAISDAGGGNTIYF. In nucleotides, the CDR3 is TGTGCCATCAGCGATGCGGGGGGCGGAAACACCATATATTTT.